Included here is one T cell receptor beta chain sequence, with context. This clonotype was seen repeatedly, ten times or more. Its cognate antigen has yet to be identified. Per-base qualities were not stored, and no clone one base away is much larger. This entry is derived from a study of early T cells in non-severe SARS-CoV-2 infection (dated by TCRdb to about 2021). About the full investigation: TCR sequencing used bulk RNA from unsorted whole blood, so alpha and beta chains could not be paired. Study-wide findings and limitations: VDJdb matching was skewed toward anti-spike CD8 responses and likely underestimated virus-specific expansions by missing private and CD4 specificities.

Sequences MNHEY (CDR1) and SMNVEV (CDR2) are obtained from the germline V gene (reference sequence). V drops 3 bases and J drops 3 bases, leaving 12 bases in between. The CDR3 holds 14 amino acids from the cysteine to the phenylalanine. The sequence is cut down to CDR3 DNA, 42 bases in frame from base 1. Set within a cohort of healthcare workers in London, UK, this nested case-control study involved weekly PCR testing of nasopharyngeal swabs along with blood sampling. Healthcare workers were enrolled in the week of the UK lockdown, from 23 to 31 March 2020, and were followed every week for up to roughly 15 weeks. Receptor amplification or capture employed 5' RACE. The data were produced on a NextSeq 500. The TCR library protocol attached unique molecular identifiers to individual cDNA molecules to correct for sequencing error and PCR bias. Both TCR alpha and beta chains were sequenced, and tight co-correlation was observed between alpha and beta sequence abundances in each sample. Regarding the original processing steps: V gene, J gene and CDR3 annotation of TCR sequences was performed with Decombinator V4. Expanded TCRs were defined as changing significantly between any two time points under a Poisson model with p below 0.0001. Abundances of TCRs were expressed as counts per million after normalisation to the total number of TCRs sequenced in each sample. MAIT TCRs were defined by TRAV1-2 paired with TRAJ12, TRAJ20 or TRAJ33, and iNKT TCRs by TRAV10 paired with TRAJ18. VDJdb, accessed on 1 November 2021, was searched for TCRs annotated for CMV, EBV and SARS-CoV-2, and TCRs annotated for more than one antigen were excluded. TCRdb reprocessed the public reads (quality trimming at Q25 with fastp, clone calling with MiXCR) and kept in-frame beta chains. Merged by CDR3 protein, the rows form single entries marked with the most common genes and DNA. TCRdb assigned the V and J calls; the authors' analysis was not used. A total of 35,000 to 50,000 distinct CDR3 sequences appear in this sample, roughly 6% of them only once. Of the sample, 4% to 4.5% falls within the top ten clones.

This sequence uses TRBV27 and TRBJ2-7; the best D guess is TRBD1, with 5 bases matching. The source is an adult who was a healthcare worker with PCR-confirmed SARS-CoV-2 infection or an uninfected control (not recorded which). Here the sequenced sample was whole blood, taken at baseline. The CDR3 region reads CASSLGPNHYEQYF. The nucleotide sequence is TGTGCCAGCAGTTTGGGGCCCAACCACTACGAGCAGTACTTC.